The present entry profiles one TCR beta chain with its context. These data belong to a study of metastatic and nonmetastatic thyroid tumors. Overall study context: Samples came from malignant and benign thyroid patients, and repertoires were compared across blood and tumor or nodule tissue.

The germline gives CDR1 GTSNPN, CDR2 SVGIG (reference sequence). V dropped 1 base and J dropped 5 bases, with 9 bases sitting between them. The CDR3 covers 12 residues. All patients were treatment-naive before thyroid surgery. TCRdb recomputed clones from the PCR reads via MiXCR. The sample has about 23,000 clones, approximately 25% seen once. This clonotype was sampled from a female donor with papillary thyroid cancer or a benign thyroid nodule (not recorded which). Some clones in this sample may be carry-over from other donors' samples. Sequencing was carried out using tumor tissue. The chain uses TRBV30 and TRBJ2-7; tentatively, D is TRBD1 (5 bases). The CDR3 is CAWSGGKDEQYF. CDR3 DNA: TGTGCCTGGAGTGGGGGCAAGGACGAGCAGTACTTC. Looking up the rest from reference TRBV30 and TRBJ2-7 gives the full variable domain: SQTIHQWPATLVQPVGSPLSLECTVEGTSNPNLYWYRQAAGRGLQLLFYSVGIGQISSEVPQNLSASRPQDRQFILSSKKLLLSDSGFYLCAWSGGKDEQYFGPGTRLTVT.